The rows below give T cell receptor beta chains drawn from one sample of a study of T-cell reconstitution after alpha-beta-depleted transplantation in children. TCRdb redid the calling of the PCR reads with MiXCR, one entry per CDR3 protein. Of about 230,000 distinct CDR3 sequences in the sample, about a tenth are singletons; the top ten hold approximately 6.6%. The sample was PBMCs from the stem cell graft donor, taken from the stem cell graft. These receptors all come from a human donor who donated a stem cell graft to a child with acute lymphoblastic leukemia. CDR3s include the opening cysteine and the closing phenylalanine or tryptophan. D genes are given only for firm matches. Clone size is given for some rows only: seen once, a few or many times, or a class if the clone is expanded.

j_call v_call clone_size d_call cdr3_aa cdr3_nt
TRBJ2-3 TRBV20-1 few . CSARDKMRAGDTQYF TGCAGTGCTAGAGATAAAATGCGGGCGGGAGATACGCAGTATTTT
TRBJ2-1 TRBV9 few . CASSVVGLGAYNEQFF TGTGCCAGCAGCGTAGTGGGGCTAGGGGCCTACAATGAGCAGTTCTTC
TRBJ2-1 TRBV11-2 many . CASSSQFGNEQFF TGTGCCAGCAGCTCCCAGTTTGGCAATGAGCAGTTCTTC
TRBJ1-1 TRBV7-8 . . CASSLPAATEAFF TGTGCCAGCAGCTTACCCGCTGCCACGGAAGCTTTCTTT
TRBJ1-2 TRBV30 few TRBD1 CAWTGQGNYGYTF TGTGCCTGGACAGGACAGGGCAACTATGGCTACACCTTC
TRBJ1-1 TRBV6-5 few . CASSNGRKTEAFF TGTGCCAGCAGTAACGGACGGAAGACTGAAGCTTTCTTT
TRBJ1-2 TRBV14 . TRBD1 CASSLSGQGDYGYTF TGTGCCAGCAGCCTTTCAGGACAGGGGGACTATGGCTACACCTTC
TRBJ2-7 TRBV3-1 . . CASSQDGLSNYEQYF TGTGCCAGCAGCCAAGATGGACTCTCCAATTACGAGCAGTACTTC
TRBJ2-7 TRBV14 many . CASRGAGYVEQYF TGTGCCAGCAGGGGGGCAGGGTACGTCGAGCAGTACTTC
TRBJ1-1 TRBV6-1 few TRBD1 CASSPIPWTGMNTEAFF TGTGCCAGCAGTCCCATCCCTTGGACAGGAATGAACACTGAAGCTTTCTTT
TRBJ1-1 TRBV3-1 few . CASSPSNRVRTEAFF TGTGCCAGCAGCCCGTCCAACAGGGTTAGGACTGAAGCTTTCTTT
TRBJ1-1 TRBV5-5 many . CASSRILNTEAFF TGTGCCAGCAGCCGAATCTTGAACACTGAAGCTTTCTTT
TRBJ1-2 TRBV2 few TRBD1 CASSGQGNYGYTF TGTGCCAGCAGTGGACAGGGAAACTATGGCTACACCTTC
TRBJ1-5 TRBV7-8 few . CASSIITAVSNQPQHF TGTGCCAGCAGCATAATCACGGCAGTCAGCAATCAGCCCCAGCATTTT
TRBJ2-5 TRBV7-8 many . CASSADSQETQYF TGTGCCAGCAGCGCAGACAGTCAAGAGACCCAGTACTTC
TRBJ2-7 TRBV7-2 few TRBD2 CASSFAIGGGAYEQYF TGTGCCAGCAGCTTCGCCATTGGCGGGGGGGCCTACGAGCAGTACTTC
TRBJ1-5 TRBV6-2/TRBV6-3 . . CASSFVAGEAQPQHF TGTGCCAGCAGTTTTGTCGCAGGGGAGGCTCAGCCCCAGCATTTT
TRBJ1-2 TRBV29-1 few . CSVGSQGGTNYGYTF TGCAGCGTTGGATCGCAGGGAGGGACTAACTATGGCTACACCTTC
TRBJ2-5 TRBV20-1 . . CSARDSWAATPQETQYF TGCAGTGCTAGAGATAGTTGGGCCGCGACACCCCAAGAGACCCAGTACTTC
TRBJ2-1 TRBV9 many . CASNLGDGEQFF TGTGCCAGCAACCTGGGCGACGGTGAGCAGTTCTTC
TRBJ1-2 TRBV4-3 . TRBD1 CASSQGSLGTERYTF TGCGCCAGCAGCCAAGGTTCACTAGGGACAGAACGCTACACCTTC
TRBJ1-1 TRBV30 few TRBD1 CAWINRGNTEAFF TGTGCCTGGATTAACAGGGGAAACACTGAAGCTTTCTTT
TRBJ1-1 TRBV7-2 many . CASSKAWGTEAFF TGTGCCAGCAGCAAGGCCTGGGGCACTGAAGCTTTCTTT
TRBJ2-3 TRBV5-1 . TRBD1 CASSNRQGSDTQYF TGCGCCAGCAGCAACCGACAGGGTTCAGATACGCAGTATTTT
TRBJ2-1 TRBV7-2 . TRBD2 CASSTGLAGGRGSSYNEQFF TGTGCCAGCAGCACGGGACTAGCGGGGGGGAGGGGCTCGTCCTACAATGAGCAGTTCTTC
TRBJ1-3 TRBV6-1 many . CACGQPFSGNTIYF TGTGCCTGTGGACAGCCGTTCTCTGGAAACACCATATATTTT
TRBJ1-1 TRBV7-9 few . CASSFGTGGTEAFF TGTGCCAGCAGCTTTGGTACTGGGGGCACTGAAGCTTTCTTT
TRBJ2-5 TRBV29-1 few . CSVDLRQGGQTQYF TGCAGCGTTGATCTTAGGCAGGGTGGACAGACCCAGTACTTC
TRBJ2-7 TRBV20-1 . TRBD1 CSAGPAGQGAYEQYF TGCAGTGCTGGGCCGGCGGGACAGGGGGCCTACGAGCAGTACTTC
TRBJ2-1 TRBV25-1 . . CASAEDNYNEQFF TGTGCCAGCGCGGAGGACAATTACAATGAGCAGTTCTTC
TRBJ2-3 TRBV7-2 . . CASSVRDNTQYF TGTGCCAGCAGCGTTCGGGATAATACGCAGTATTTT
TRBJ2-1 TRBV4-2 many TRBD2 CASSQASGGVFNEQFF TGTGCCAGCAGCCAAGCTAGCGGGGGGGTCTTTAATGAGCAGTTCTTC
TRBJ2-3 TRBV27 . . CASGARTKEYF TGTGCCAGCGGCGCGAGGACTAAAGAGTATTTT
TRBJ1-5 TRBV12-3/TRBV12-4 many . CASSNLRVDQPQHF TGTGCCAGCAGCAACCTCAGGGTAGATCAGCCCCAGCATTTT
TRBJ2-7 TRBV5-1 many TRBD1 CASSFRDSFYEQYF TGCGCCAGCAGCTTCCGGGACAGTTTCTACGAGCAGTACTTC
TRBJ2-3 TRBV6-6 . . CASRLWPTDTQYF TGTGCCAGCAGGCTGTGGCCCACAGATACGCAGTATTTT
TRBJ1-6 TRBV2 . TRBD1 CASCALDRDNSPLHF TGTGCCAGCTGTGCCTTGGACAGGGATAATTCACCCCTCCACTTT
TRBJ1-5 TRBV5-1 few . CASSVDSYSNQPQHF TGCGCCAGCAGCGTCGACAGTTATAGCAATCAGCCCCAGCATTTT